The 12 T cell receptor beta chains below all came from one sample that was sequenced in a study of OX40 agonist ivuxolimab in advanced cancers. Library preparation was by the immunoSEQ multiplex PCR assay. The clones in this table, taken by TCRdb from immuneACCESS, are in-frame only. Not every clone is retained; where verified, under half of the shortfall comes from an unresolved V gene, and the cause of the rest is unknown. This sample has about 64,000 clones in its table, and roughly 81% of those were observed once. 3% of the sample belongs to the ten largest clones. Source: CD4+ or CD8+ T cells sorted from blood, taken in a trial of the OX40 agonist ivuxolimab. Receptors originate from an adult with an advanced solid tumor such as melanoma, head and neck, liver or kidney cancer.

This chain joins TRBV7-8 and TRBJ1-2; D is undetermined. V was shortened by 4 bases and J by 6 bases, with 12 bases between the two germline ends. Per the germline V gene, CDR1 is SGHVS and CDR2 is FQNEAQ. CDR3 length: 13 residues. CDR3 region: CASSSPGRDGYTF. Here the CDR3 DNA reads TGTGCCAGCAGCTCCCCCGGCCGGGATGGCTACACCTTC. The complete variable domain, with remaining parts taken from reference TRBV7-8 and TRBJ1-2, reads GAGVSQSPRYKVAKRGQDVALRCDPISGHVSLFWYQQALGQGPEFLTYFQNEAQLDKSGLPSDRFFAERPEGSVSTLKIQRTQQEDSAVYLCASSSPGRDGYTFGSGTRLTVV.

The genes are TRBV4-1 and TRBJ2-1; possible D gene TRBD2, 6 bases. The CDR3 extends over 20 amino acids. V was shortened by 4 bases and J by 9 bases, with 34 bases between the two germline ends. CDR1 and CDR2 from the germline V gene are MGHRA and YSYEKL. Written as DNA, the CDR3 is TGCGCCAGCAGCCCCGAGGGTACGGACTACCTTTTTTATGGGCCAGCTGAGCAGTTCTTC. Encoded protein: CASSPEGTDYLFYGPAEQFF.

As concerns this clone: The DNA is left out, because the CDR3 cannot be placed on it with certainty; the CDR3 is given as TCRdb lists it. The V gene is TRBV2, the J gene TRBJ1-5; the table's TRBD1 call for D was not verified on the DNA. Germline V gene data show CDR1 as SNHLY and CDR2 as FYNNEI. From its first to its last residue, the CDR3 has 14 amino acids. CDR3 amino acids: CASSSSTGWQPQHF.

The rearrangement uses TRBV7-8 and TRBJ1-1; D gene unclear. The CDR3 totals 13 residues. Germline values: CDR1 SGHVS, CDR2 FQNEAQ. Trimming pared 1 base from V and 3 bases from J, leaving 6 bases between. CDR3 coding DNA: TGTGCCAGCAGCTTAGGCAGGCACACTGAAGCTTTCTTT. This gives the protein CASSLGRHTEAFF.

The rearrangement joins TRBV6-1 to TRBJ2-3, with D maybe TRBD2 (7 bases). CDR1 is MNHNS and CDR2 is SASEGT in the germline V gene. V was clipped by 9 bases and J by 0 bases, with 16 bases between them. This CDR3 comprises 15 residues. CDR3 coding DNA: TGTGCCAGTGCGAACGGGGGGCCTAGCACAGATACGCAGTATTTT. Translation: CASANGGPSTDTQYF.

CDR3: CASSLGDRHRETQYF. CDR3 sequence (DNA): TGTGCCAGCAGCTTAGGGGACAGACACAGAGAGACCCAGTACTTC. The gene calls are TRBV7-9 and TRBJ2-5, with 7 bases identical to TRBD1. Germline values: CDR1 SEHNR, CDR2 FQNEAQ (reference sequence). This CDR3 is built from 15 residues. Trimming removed 1 base from V and 4 bases from J; junction bases left unmatched: 6.

The chain joins TRBV19 to TRBJ1-1; D ambiguous. This CDR3 is built from 16 residues. Trimming left V 5 bases short and J 2 bases short, with 18 bases between. Germline V gene lookup returns CDR1 LNHDA and CDR2 SQIVND (reference sequence). The CDR3 loop reads CASSPPLTRINTEAFF. The CDR3 nucleotides read TGTGCCAGTAGTCCCCCTCTAACCAGAATAAACACTGAAGCTTTCTTT.

The chain is built from TRBV10-2 and TRBJ1-1, with D hard to call. Deletions cut 2 bases from V and 7 bases from J, with 8 bases between. The germline V gene has CDR1 WSHSY and CDR2 SAAADI. This CDR3 is 12 amino acids long. The DNA of the CDR3 is TGCGCCAGCAGTGAGGTAAAGGGTGAAGCTTTCTTT. Protein sequence: CASSEVKGEAFF.

This clone was seen a few times. The chain carries TRBV9 and TRBJ1-5; D is unresolved. The germline V gene has CDR1 SGDLS and CDR2 YYNGEE. The CDR3 totals 15 residues. Between the trimmed V and J ends, which lost 0 bases and 4 bases, there was a span of 11 bases. The DNA for the CDR3 is TGTGCCAGCAGCGTAGAGGCCTCGCTTAATCAGCCCCAGCATTTT. Translating it yields CASSVEASLNQPQHF. Full variable domain (outside the CDR3, taken from reference TRBV9 and TRBJ1-5): DSGVTQTPKHLITATGQRVTLRCSPRSGDLSVYWYQQSLDQGLQFLIQYYNGEERAKGNILERFSAQQFPDLHSELNLSSLELGDSALYFCASSVEASLNQPQHFGDGTRLSIL.

This chain uses TRBV10-3 with TRBJ1-5; 8 nucleotides match TRBD1. CDR1 and CDR2 from the germline V gene are ENHRY and SYGVKD. The CDR3 has 16 residues. Trimming removed 3 bases from V and 0 bases from J; junction bases left unmatched: 4. The CDR3: CAISDQGAGSNQPQHF. In nucleotides, the CDR3 is TGTGCCATCAGTGATCAGGGGGCAGGTAGCAATCAGCCCCAGCATTTT.

V is TRBV5-1 and J is TRBJ2-3, with D perhaps matching TRBD2 (6 bases). Germline values: CDR1 SGHRS, CDR2 YFSETQ. V was shortened by 3 bases and J by 0 bases, with 11 bases between the two germline ends. CDR3 size: 15 residues. This chain's CDR3 is CASSSGTSSTDTQYF. DNA for the CDR3: TGCGCCAGCAGCTCCGGGACTTCTAGCACAGATACGCAGTATTTT.

To note about this clone: Distinct nucleotide sequences in the sample also encode this CDR3. This chain uses TRBV28 with TRBJ2-7; D remains ambiguous. V was clipped by 2 bases and J by 4 bases, with 6 bases between them. Germline CDR1 MDHEN, CDR2 SYDVKM. The CDR3 length is 12 residues. This chain's CDR3 is CASSLGLYEQYF. The CDR3 coding sequence is TGTGCCAGCAGTTTAGGCCTTTACGAGCAGTACTTC. Complete variable domain (other parts from reference TRBV28 and TRBJ2-7): DVKVTQSSRYLVKRTGEKVFLECVQDMDHENMFWYRQDPGLGLRLIYFSYDVKMKEKGDIPEGYSVSREKKERFSLILESASTNQTSMYLCASSLGLYEQYFGPGTRLTVT.